The 28 T cell receptor beta chains below were found in one sample sequenced in a study of T cells in localized non-small cell lung cancer. The assay was immunoSEQ multiplex PCR, and TCRdb's table has in-frame clones only and misses some. The sample records under 15,000 clones, approximately 28% being singletons. The sequences come from lung tumor tissue, collected before any cancer treatment. These receptors came from a female donor at least 60 years old with stage I lung adenocarcinoma.

The chain has TRBV9 and TRBJ1-2; tentative D call: TRBD1 (6 bases). CDR1 is SGDLS, CDR2 YYNGEE, per germline. The CDR3 has 15 amino acids. V was cut by 0 bases and J by 8 bases, with 17 bases left in between. This chain's CDR3 is CASSVGTGPSGGYTF. The CDR3 region has the DNA TGTGCCAGCAGCGTAGGTACAGGGCCCTCAGGGGGCTACACCTTC.

The sample holds many counts of this clone. J is TRBJ1-2 and V is TRBV6-8, with a possible D match to TRBD1 (6 bases). V lost 6 bases, J lost 8 bases, and 16 bases lay in between. This CDR3 contains 13 residues. Per the germline V gene, CDR1 is MNHGY and CDR2 is SAAAGT. The CDR3 DNA reads as TGTGCCAGCAGGCCCGATCAGGGGATCGGCTACACCTTC. Residues: CASRPDQGIGYTF.

This clone was seen a few times. The genes are TRBV6-8 and TRBJ1-1, with D uncertain. Germline lookup yields CDR1 MNHGY and CDR2 SAAAGT. The CDR3 sequence is 14 residues long. Trimming took 11 bases from V and 4 from J, leaving 20 bases between them. This chain's CDR3 is CASKGSIRGTEAFF. CDR3 DNA sequence: TGTGCCTCCAAAGGGTCTATCCGGGGCACTGAAGCTTTCTTT.

The table lists this clone with a few counts. The gene calls are TRBV18 and TRBJ2-1; no definite D call. V was clipped by 1 base and J by 3 bases, with 7 bases between them. CDR1 is KGHSH and CDR2 is LQKENI in the germline V gene. This CDR3 region has 14 residues. CDR3 DNA sequence: TGTGCCAGCTCACCACGGCGAGACTACAATGAGCAGTTCTTC. It specifies CASSPRRDYNEQFF.

The chain couples TRBV30 to TRBJ2-5; D possibly uses TRBD1 or TRBD2 (5 bases each). This CDR3 has 14 residues. Germline V gene sequence: CDR1 GTSNPN, CDR2 SVGIG (reference sequence). Between the trimmed V and J ends, which lost 4 bases and 4 bases, there was a span of 16 bases. The CDR3 sequence: CAWTRAGPRETQYF. In nucleotides, the CDR3 is TGTGCCTGGACGCGGGCAGGGCCGAGAGAGACCCAGTACTTC. The variable domain in full, with the rest retrieved from reference TRBV30 and TRBJ2-5, is SQTIHQWPATLVQPVGSPLSLECTVEGTSNPNLYWYRQAAGRGLQLLFYSVGIGQISSEVPQNLSASRPQDRQFILSSKKLLLSDSGFYLCAWTRAGPRETQYFGPGTRLLVL.

The count of this clone is one. The chain couples TRBV28 to TRBJ2-7, with D perhaps assigned TRBD1 or TRBD2 (6 bases each). The CDR3 sequence is 14 residues long. V dropped 7 bases and J dropped 4 bases, with 17 bases sitting between them. Germline lookup yields CDR1 MDHEN and CDR2 SYDVKM. As DNA, the CDR3 is TGTGCCAGCAAGGAGGGGGTTGGTCGATACGAGCAGTACTTC. Its translation: CASKEGVGRYEQYF.

This clone has a handful of counts. The chain couples TRBV11-3 to TRBJ1-1; D ambiguous. Germline V gene sequence: CDR1 SGHNT, CDR2 YENEEA. V was pared by 4 bases and J by 3 bases, with 12 bases between. CDR3 length: 14 residues. The chain's CDR3 is CASSSQASHTEAFF. CDR3 DNA sequence: TGTGCCAGCAGCTCTCAGGCGTCTCACACTGAAGCTTTCTTT.

This clone was detected a few times. V is TRBV6-7 and J is TRBJ1-1; 8 bases are shared with TRBD1. TRBV6-7 is treated as an ORF (open reading frame) with a function not yet certain. There are 13 residues in the CDR3. J gave up 4 bases and V 5 bases, and 3 bases lay outside the gene matches. CDR3 DNA: TGTGCCAGCAGTCTCGACAGGGGCACTGAAGCTTTCTTT. Its protein is CASSLDRGTEAFF.

In this sample, this clone turned up a few times. The rearrangement links TRBV11-3 to TRBJ2-2; D is tentatively TRBD1 or TRBD2 (5 bases each). The CDR3 length is 14 residues. Germline CDR1 SGHNT, CDR2 YENEEA. V lost 1 base to trimming and J lost 3 bases, with 6 bases between them. CDR3 in amino acids: CASSLGGDTGELFF. Here the CDR3 DNA reads TGTGCCAGCAGCTTAGGAGGGGACACCGGGGAGCTGTTTTTT.

A few counts support this clone. The chain carries TRBV6-8 and TRBJ2-5; no clear D gene. With 6 bases removed from V and 5 bases from J, the gap between germline ends came to 16 bases. The CDR3 is made up of 14 amino acids. Germline CDR1 and CDR2: MNHGY and SAAAGT. The chain's CDR3 is CASSLGRLGETQYF. The CDR3 nucleotides read TGTGCCAGCAGCCTCGGACGGCTGGGGGAGACCCAGTACTTC.

This rearrangement joins TRBV28 to TRBJ1-4; 9 bases map to TRBD1. Germline CDR1 is MDHEN and CDR2 is SYDVKM. V trimming: 4 bases; J trimming: 6 bases; junction bases outside the gene matches: 9. The CDR3 has 16 residues. The CDR3 loop is CASSSMGGQGYEKLFF. Here the CDR3 DNA reads TGTGCCAGCAGTTCCATGGGGGGACAGGGTTATGAAAAACTGTTTTTT.

V usage is TRBV29-1 and J usage is TRBJ2-2; D not certain. The CDR3 runs to 13 residues. Trimming shortened V by 4 bases and J by 0 bases, and 6 bases separated the two germline ends. Germline loops: CDR1 SQVTM, CDR2 ANQGSEA. CDR3 DNA: TGCAGCGTTGTGCTTGCGAACACCGGGGAGCTGTTTTTT. This gives the protein CSVVLANTGELFF.

This chain uses TRBV30 with TRBJ1-4, with D uncertain. Germline loops: CDR1 GTSNPN, CDR2 SVGIG (reference sequence). The V gene lost 0 bases and the J gene lost 2 bases, with 13 bases spanning the gap. The CDR3 loop spans 16 amino acids. CDR3: CAWSVGSRRTNEKLFF. The CDR3 DNA is TGTGCCTGGAGTGTGGGCAGCCGCCGCACTAATGAAAAACTGTTTTTT.

The CDR3 spells CASSFFGQSDNEQFF. CDR3 DNA: TGTGCCAGCAGCTTCTTCGGGCAGAGTGACAATGAGCAGTTCTTC. The chain couples TRBV11-3 to TRBJ2-1, with D hard to call. The CDR3 has 15 amino acids. Trimming shortened V by 3 bases and J by 5 bases, and 14 bases separated the two germline ends. Per germline, CDR1 SGHNT and CDR2 YENEEA.

This clone was seen a handful of times. CDR3 residues: CASSPQANLGEQYF. The CDR3 nucleotides read TGTGCCAGCAGCCCCCAGGCGAATCTGGGCGAGCAGTACTTC. This sequence joins TRBV9 and TRBJ2-7; D uncertain. Between the trimmed V and J ends, which lost 4 bases and 6 bases, there was a span of 17 bases. This CDR3 is 14 amino acids long. The V gene's germline CDR1 is SGDLS and CDR2 YYNGEE.

This rearrangement joins TRBV15 to TRBJ1-1; 7 bases line up with TRBD1. The germline CDR1 and CDR2 sequences are LNHNV and YYDKDF (reference sequence). The ends lost 4 bases at V and 1 base at J; junction bases unmatched: 9. The CDR3 has 16 residues. DNA of the CDR3: TGTGCCACCAGCACCCCCTCAGGGGGGACGAACACTGAAGCTTTCTTT. This translates into CATSTPSGGTNTEAFF.

V usage is TRBV6-8 and J usage is TRBJ2-2; D is undetermined. The CDR3 has 13 amino acids. Germline CDR1 MNHGY, CDR2 SAAAGT. V shed 7 bases and J shed 3 bases, with 9 bases lying between them. This CDR3 reads CASTLVDTGELFF. For the CDR3, the DNA is TGTGCCAGCACCCTGGTCGACACCGGGGAGCTGTTTTTT.

The chain couples TRBV30 to TRBJ1-1, with 8 nucleotides matching TRBD1. Germline V CDR1 and CDR2: GTSNPN, SVGIG (reference sequence). Trimming removed 1 base from V and 5 bases from J; junction bases left unmatched: 9. The CDR3 covers 15 residues. In DNA form, the CDR3 reads TGTGCCTGGAGTGCGTCGGACAGGGTTGTAACTGAAGCTTTCTTT. This encodes CAWSASDRVVTEAFF. The full variable domain, in which reference TRBV30 and TRBJ1-1 provide the parts outside the CDR3, is SQTIHQWPATLVQPVGSPLSLECTVEGTSNPNLYWYRQAAGRGLQLLFYSVGIGQISSEVPQNLSASRPQDRQFILSSKKLLLSDSGFYLCAWSASDRVVTEAFFGQGTRLTVV.

This clone was seen a handful of times. J is TRBJ2-7 and V is TRBV4-1, with 8 bases fitting TRBD1. J lost 3 bases, V lost 5 bases, and 3 bases had no gene match. This CDR3 comprises 13 residues. Germline V gene data show CDR1 as MGHRA and CDR2 as YSYEKL. The CDR3 loop is CASSYGQGYEQYF. CDR3 sequence (DNA): TGCGCCAGCAGCTACGGACAGGGCTACGAGCAGTACTTC.

The chain has TRBV16 and TRBJ2-4; D remains ambiguous. The germline V gene encodes CDR1 KGHSY and CDR2 FQNENV. The CDR3 runs 15 residues. Trimming left V 2 bases short and J 2 bases short, with 10 bases between. CDR3 bases: TGTGCCAGCAGCCAACCAGCGTCGTCCAAAAACATTCAGTACTTC. It codes for CASSQPASSKNIQYF.

The chain combines TRBV6-8 with TRBJ2-3; 12 nucleotides match TRBD2. Germline V CDR1 and CDR2: MNHGY, SAAAGT. V gave up 4 bases and J gave up 4 bases; unmatched junction bases: 12. The CDR3 totals 18 residues. The CDR3 loop is CASSFPLQTSGGSDTQYF. In DNA, the CDR3 is TGTGCCAGCAGTTTCCCACTACAGACTAGCGGGGGATCAGATACGCAGTATTTT.

In its sample, this clone was seen many times. V gene TRBV11-3 combines with J gene TRBJ2-5, with D perhaps assigned TRBD1 or TRBD2 (5 bases each). Germline loops: CDR1 SGHNT, CDR2 YENEEA. The CDR3 consists of 15 residues. V was clipped by 5 bases and J by 2 bases, with 15 bases between them. CDR3 coding DNA: TGTGCCAGCAGCATGCCAGGGAGTCGACAAGAGACCCAGTACTTC. Protein sequence: CASSMPGSRQETQYF.

This clone was detected only a few times. The J gene is TRBJ1-1, the V gene TRBV29-1; D gene uncertain. The V gene lost 6 bases and the J gene lost 0 bases, with 11 bases spanning the gap. Looked up from germline, CDR1 is SQVTM and CDR2 is ANQGSEA. This CDR3 is 13 amino acids long. The CDR3 DNA sequence: TGCAGCGTCGATTCTTCTTTGAACACTGAAGCTTTCTTT. Residues: CSVDSSLNTEAFF.

This chain links TRBV5-1 with TRBJ1-3; D is perhaps TRBD1 (6 bases). This CDR3 region has 15 residues. The V gene's germline CDR1 is SGHRS and CDR2 YFSETQ. Between the trimmed V and J ends, which lost 5 bases and 0 bases, there was a span of 12 bases. The CDR3 coding sequence is TGCGCCAGCAGGGGGACACCGGACTCTGGAAACACCATATATTTT. Protein: CASRGTPDSGNTIYF.

By share of the sample, this clone is medium-sized. The chain couples TRBV10-3 to TRBJ2-5; D possibly matches TRBD1 or TRBD2 (5 bases each). This CDR3 is built from 12 residues. Trimming left V 2 bases short and J 5 bases short, with 6 bases between. Germline loops: CDR1 ENHRY, CDR2 SYGVKD. The CDR3 is CAISEGGETQYF. The CDR3 coding sequence is TGTGCCATCAGTGAGGGGGGTGAGACCCAGTACTTC.

The gene calls are TRBV9 and TRBJ2-5; no reliable D call. The V end lost 5 bases, the J end lost 5 bases, and 10 bases lay between the germline ends. The CDR3 is 12 amino acids. Germline CDR1 and CDR2: SGDLS and YYNGEE. CDR3 sequence (DNA): TGTGCCAGCAGTTACGACCGGGAGACCCAGTACTTC. Its translation: CASSYDRETQYF.

V usage is TRBV9 and J usage is TRBJ2-3, with a possible D match to TRBD1 (6 bases). V lost 2 bases and J 0 bases, leaving 10 bases between the germline ends. The CDR3 contains 15 residues. In germline, CDR1 is SGDLS, CDR2 YYNGEE. The CDR3 nucleotides read TGTGCCAGCAGCGTCCGGGACACTAGCACAGATACGCAGTATTTT. Residues: CASSVRDTSTDTQYF.

In its sample, this clone was seen a few times. This sequence joins TRBV11-3 and TRBJ2-1, with 12 bases lining up with TRBD2. The V gene's germline CDR1 is SGHNT and CDR2 YENEEA. Germline trimming cut 6 bases from V and 4 bases from J; bases unmatched to any gene: 7. The length of the CDR3 is 16 residues. The chain's CDR3 is CASSTTSGSFYNEQFF. The DNA of the CDR3 is TGTGCCAGCAGTACGACTAGCGGGAGTTTTTACAATGAGCAGTTCTTC.